What follows is one T cell receptor (beta chain) and its context. This sample stems from a study of preoperative IRX-2 immunotherapy in early breast cancer. Produced via immunoSEQ multiplex PCR; TCRdb's table is partial and in-frame only. The repertoire has some 5,900 clones, roughly 68% of them found once; the top ten carry roughly 11%. Treatment reported: preoperative locoregional IRX-2 cytokine immunotherapy. Preoperative locoregional IRX-2 cytokine immunotherapy was tested in the phase Ib source study. The CDR3 runs 14 residues. V lost 5 bases and J lost 4, with 14 bases in between. Germline lookup yields CDR1 SGHNT and CDR2 YENEEA.

Sample: tumor tissue, taken before IRX-2 immunotherapy. The receptor was isolated from a human donor with breast cancer. J is TRBJ1-1 and V is TRBV11-3; D might be TRBD1 (6 bases). The CDR3 here is CASSTLWDTTEAFF. CDR3 DNA: TGTGCCAGCAGCACCCTCTGGGACACCACTGAAGCTTTCTTT.